The sequence of this T cell receptor (beta chain) was determined in a study of cytomegalovirus exposure and HLA in healthy donors. Across the whole study: Most donors, 70% to 85% of several hundred genotyped, fell in the Caucasian-associated ancestry cluster. Study conclusions and caveats: In a later analysis, a missense DCLRE1C variant was linked to TCR beta V- and J-gene trimming.

The PCR ran on 60 Vbeta and 13 Jbeta primers. TCRdb keeps only in-frame clones here, not all; method: immunoSEQ multiplex PCR. The data contain 150,000 to 200,000 clones, more than 70% of them seen just once; the ten biggest clones take up around 6.5%. The V gene lost 4 bases and the J gene lost 1 base, with 20 bases spanning the gap. The CDR3 has 17 residues. CDR1 and CDR2 (germline): SGHDT, YYEEEE. Comment on this clone: Antigen unknown.

The rearrangement uses TRBV5-6 and TRBJ1-2; no definite D call. The sequence came from a male donor in good health and CMV-seropositive. Sequenced sample: PBMCs. CDR3 nucleotides: TGTGCCAGCAGCAATCAGAAACACTGGGCGCGTAACTATGGCTACACCTTC. Its translation: CASSNQKHWARNYGYTF.